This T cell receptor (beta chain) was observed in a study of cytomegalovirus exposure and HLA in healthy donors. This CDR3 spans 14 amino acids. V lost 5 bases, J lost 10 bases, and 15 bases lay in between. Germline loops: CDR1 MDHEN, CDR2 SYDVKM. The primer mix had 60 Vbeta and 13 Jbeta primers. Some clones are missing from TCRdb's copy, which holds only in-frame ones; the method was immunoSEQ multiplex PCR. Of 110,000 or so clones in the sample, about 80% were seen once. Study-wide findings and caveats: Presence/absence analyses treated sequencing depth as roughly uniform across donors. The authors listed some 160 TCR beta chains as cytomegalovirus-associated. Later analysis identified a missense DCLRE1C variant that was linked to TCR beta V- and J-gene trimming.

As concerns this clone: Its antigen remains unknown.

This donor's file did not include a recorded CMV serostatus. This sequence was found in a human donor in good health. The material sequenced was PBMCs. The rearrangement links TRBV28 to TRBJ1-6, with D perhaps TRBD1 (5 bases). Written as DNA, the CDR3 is TGTGCCAGCAGTCCCGGCGGGGGAGACTCACCCCTCCACTTT. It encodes CASSPGGGDSPLHF.